These 2 T cell receptor beta chains share one sample of origin, sequenced in a study of vaccination and CD4 T cells after COVID-19 (dated 2022 in TCRdb). Library creation used PCR. Sequencing was performed on an Illumina iSeq 100. At the Johns Hopkins FTIC core, DNA from the cultured CD4+ T cells underwent TCR sequencing with the Oncomine TCR Beta short-read assay. TCRdb took the public reads, trimmed them with fastp at Q25, ran MiXCR for clone calling and kept in-frame beta chains. Rows are combined by CDR3 protein, so each entry shows the most common genes and DNA. The sample table records 15,000 or so distinct CDR3 sequences; under 30% of these occur just once. The ten largest clones take up approximately 22% of the sample. These TCRs are of unknown antigen specificity. The treatment or condition label corresponds to: roughly ten-day PBMC culture with coronavirus spike peptide pools or control peptides (ViraFEST assay).

Sample: cultured CD4+ T cells from blood. All receptors come from a human donor with COVID-19.

The V call is TRBV20-1, the J call TRBJ2-5; D uncertain. CDR1 DFQATT and CDR2 SNEGSKA come from the germline V gene (reference sequence). V was clipped by 1 base and J by 3 bases, with 12 bases between them. This CDR3 is 14 amino acids long. In nucleotides, the CDR3 is TGCAGTGCTAGAGTCGGCCCTTGGGAAGAGACCCAGTACTTC. This encodes CSARVGPWEETQYF.

The CDR3 protein is CASSLGSAGRGYTF. CDR3 coding DNA: TGTGCCAGCAGTTTAGGATCGGCGGGGCGCGGCTACACCTTC. The chain links TRBV28 to TRBJ1-2; tentative D call: TRBD1 (5 bases). The V and J ends lost 2 bases and 8 bases respectively, with 15 bases between them. This CDR3 has 14 amino acids. Germline CDR1 reads MDHEN; CDR2 reads SYDVKM.